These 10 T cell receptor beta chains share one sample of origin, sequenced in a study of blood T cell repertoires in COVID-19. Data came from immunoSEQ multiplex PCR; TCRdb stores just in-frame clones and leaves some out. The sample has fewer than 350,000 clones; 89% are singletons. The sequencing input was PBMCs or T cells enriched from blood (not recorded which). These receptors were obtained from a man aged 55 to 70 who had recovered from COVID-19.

The CDR3 coding sequence is TGCGCCAGCAGCTTGGTACGGGAATACGAGCAGTACTTC. This gives the protein CASSLVREYEQYF. The chain is built from TRBV5-1 and TRBJ2-7; tentatively, D is TRBD2 (5 bases). The V gene lost 0 bases and the J gene lost 4 bases, with 8 bases spanning the gap. This CDR3 comprises 13 residues. Germline V CDR1 and CDR2: SGHRS, YFSETQ.

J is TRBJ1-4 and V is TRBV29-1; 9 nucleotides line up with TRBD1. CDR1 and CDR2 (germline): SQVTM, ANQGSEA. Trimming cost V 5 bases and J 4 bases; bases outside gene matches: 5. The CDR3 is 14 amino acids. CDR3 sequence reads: CSVLKGQGNEKLFF. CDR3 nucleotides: TGCAGCGTTCTTAAGGGACAGGGTAATGAAAAACTGTTTTTT.

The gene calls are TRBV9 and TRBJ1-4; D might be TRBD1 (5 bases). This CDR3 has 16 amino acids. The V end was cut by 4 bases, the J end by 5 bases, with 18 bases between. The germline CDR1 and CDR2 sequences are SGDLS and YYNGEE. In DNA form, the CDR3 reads TGTGCCAGCAGCCCCCCCGGACAAGCCGTAAATGAAAAACTGTTTTTT. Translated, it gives CASSPPGQAVNEKLFF.

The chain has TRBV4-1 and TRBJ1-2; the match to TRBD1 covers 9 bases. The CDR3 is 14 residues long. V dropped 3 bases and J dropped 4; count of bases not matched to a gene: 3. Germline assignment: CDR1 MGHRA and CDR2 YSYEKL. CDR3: CASSQSTGGYGYTF. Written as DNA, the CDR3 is TGCGCCAGCAGCCAGTCGACAGGGGGCTATGGCTACACCTTC.

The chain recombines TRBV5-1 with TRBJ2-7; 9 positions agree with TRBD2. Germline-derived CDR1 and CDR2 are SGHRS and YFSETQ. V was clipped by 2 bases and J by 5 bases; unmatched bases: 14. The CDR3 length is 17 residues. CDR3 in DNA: TGCGCCAGCAGCTTAAACCAGGGACTAGCTAGCCCCCACGAGCAGTACTTC. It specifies CASSLNQGLASPHEQYF.

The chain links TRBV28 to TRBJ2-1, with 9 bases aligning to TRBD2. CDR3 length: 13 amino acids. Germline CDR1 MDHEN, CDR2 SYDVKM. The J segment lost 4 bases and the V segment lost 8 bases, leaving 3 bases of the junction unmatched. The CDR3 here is CASLAGMYNEQFF. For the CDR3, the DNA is TGTGCCAGCCTAGCGGGAATGTACAATGAGCAGTTCTTC.

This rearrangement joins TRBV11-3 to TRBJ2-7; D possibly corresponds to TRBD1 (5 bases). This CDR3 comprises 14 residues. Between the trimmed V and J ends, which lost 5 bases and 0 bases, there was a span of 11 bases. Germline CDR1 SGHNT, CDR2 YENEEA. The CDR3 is CASSRGQSSYEQYF. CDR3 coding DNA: TGTGCCAGCAGCAGAGGACAAAGCTCCTACGAGCAGTACTTC.

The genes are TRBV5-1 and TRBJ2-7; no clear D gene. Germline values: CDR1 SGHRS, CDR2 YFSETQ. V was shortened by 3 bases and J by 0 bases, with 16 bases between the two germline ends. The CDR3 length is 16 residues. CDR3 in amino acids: CASSSLGSGSSYEQYF. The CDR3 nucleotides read TGCGCCAGCAGCTCCTTAGGTTCAGGAAGCTCCTACGAGCAGTACTTC.

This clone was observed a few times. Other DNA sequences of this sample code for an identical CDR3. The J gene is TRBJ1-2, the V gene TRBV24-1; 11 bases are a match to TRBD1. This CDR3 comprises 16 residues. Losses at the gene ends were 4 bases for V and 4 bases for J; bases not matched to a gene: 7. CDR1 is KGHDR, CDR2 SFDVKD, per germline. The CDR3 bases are TGTGCCACCAGTGACCCCGGGACAGGGGGAATCTATGGCTACACCTTC. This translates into CATSDPGTGGIYGYTF.

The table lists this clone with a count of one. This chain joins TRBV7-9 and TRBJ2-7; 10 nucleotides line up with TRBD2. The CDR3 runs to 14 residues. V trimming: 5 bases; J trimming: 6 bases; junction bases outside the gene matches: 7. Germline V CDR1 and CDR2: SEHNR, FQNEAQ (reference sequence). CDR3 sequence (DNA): TGTGCCAGCAGCCCCCGGACTAGCGGTGGCGAGCAGTACTTC. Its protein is CASSPRTSGGEQYF.